The 16 T cell receptor beta chains reported below all come from one sample, sequenced in a study of shared clonotypes between healthy human individuals. Naive CD8 populations comprised CD45RO-negative cells positively selected for CCR7, excluding terminally differentiated effector memory CD45RA+ cells. This table comes from immunoSEQ multiplex PCR, and its TCRdb copy is limited to in-frame clones, with some not included. The table has around 650,000 clones, around 96% seen once. Sequencing was carried out using naive CD8+ T cells sorted from blood. The receptors come from a woman in her 30s in good health.

Written as DNA, the CDR3 is TGCAGCGTAAAGCGGACAGGGGCCCGGGAAAAACTGTTTTTT. It encodes CSVKRTGAREKLFF. The chain recombines TRBV29-1 with TRBJ1-4; 9 bases are shared with TRBD1. Germline V CDR1 and CDR2: SQVTM, ANQGSEA. Trimming at V came to 6 bases and at J to 8 bases, leaving 10 bases not matched to a gene. The CDR3 extends over 14 amino acids.

The chain combines TRBV2 with TRBJ2-7, with a tentative D call TRBD2 (5 bases). The V end was cut by 4 bases, the J end by 5 bases, with 15 bases between. Germline V gives CDR1 SNHLY, CDR2 FYNNEI. CDR3 length: 14 residues. CDR3 in DNA: TGTGCCAGCAGTGTCCAGCGGCAGAGAAACGAGCAGTACTTC. This sequence encodes CASSVQRQRNEQYF.

As regards this clone: The sample contains more than one DNA sequence encoding this CDR3. The DNA of the CDR3 is TGCGCCAGCAGCCCTGGGACTAGCGGGTCGTACGAGCAGTACTTC. This codes for CASSPGTSGSYEQYF. This chain connects TRBV4-1 to TRBJ2-7, with TRBD2 identical over 12 bases. Germline CDR1 is MGHRA and CDR2 is YSYEKL. CDR3 length: 15 residues. J lost 4 bases, V lost 4 bases, and 5 bases had no gene match.

The chain employs TRBV2 and TRBJ2-3; 8 bases line up with TRBD1. The V segment lost 6 bases and the J segment 5 bases; nucleotides outside the gene matches: 4. CDR1 SNHLY and CDR2 FYNNEI come from the germline V gene. This CDR3 contains 13 residues. Here the CDR3 reads CASRDREGDTQYF. In DNA, the CDR3 is TGTGCCAGCAGGGACAGGGAAGGAGATACGCAGTATTTT.

J is TRBJ1-4 and V is TRBV13; D might be TRBD1 (5 bases). With 4 bases removed from V and 6 bases from J, the gap between germline ends came to 15 bases. Germline V gene sequence: CDR1 PRHDT, CDR2 FYEKMQ (reference sequence). The CDR3 has 15 residues. The CDR3 loop is CASSSRDSQHEKLFF. The DNA of the CDR3 is TGTGCCAGCAGCTCCCGGGACTCTCAGCATGAAAAACTGTTTTTT.

The rearrangement uses TRBV29-1 and TRBJ2-1; 8 bases fit TRBD1. With V trimmed by 6 bases and J by 3 bases, 10 bases remained unmatched. The CDR3 spans 15 residues. Germline lookup yields CDR1 SQVTM and CDR2 ANQGSEA. For the CDR3, the DNA is TGCAGCGTAGTAACCGGACAGGGACTCTACAATGAGCAGTTCTTC. Translation: CSVVTGQGLYNEQFF.

Concerning this clone itself: This sample includes further DNA sequences coding for the same CDR3. This chain uses TRBV27 with TRBJ2-1, with 8 bases aligning to TRBD2. This CDR3 is built from 15 residues. The J segment lost 4 bases and the V segment lost 3 bases, leaving 5 bases of the junction unmatched. Germline lookup yields CDR1 MNHEY and CDR2 SMNVEV (reference sequence). Written as DNA, the CDR3 is TGTGCCAGCAGTTTCGGCTTAGCGGGGTACAATGAGCAGTTCTTC. Translated: CASSFGLAGYNEQFF.

The gene calls are TRBV28 and TRBJ2-5; D unclear. The germline CDR1 and CDR2 sequences are MDHEN and SYDVKM. This CDR3 comprises 16 residues. The germline V and J ends were trimmed by 6 bases and 5 bases, with 22 bases remaining between them. As DNA, the CDR3 is TGTGCCAGCAGCCCATTCCGTTCCACACTCCGGGAGACCCAGTACTTC. Translating gives CASSPFRSTLRETQYF.

The V call is TRBV13, the J call TRBJ1-1, with 9 nucleotides matching TRBD1. Germline V CDR1 and CDR2: PRHDT, FYEKMQ (reference sequence). V shed 2 bases and J 4 bases; nucleotides not matched to a gene: 5. The CDR3 consists of 15 residues. The CDR3 nucleotides read TGTGCCAGCAGCTTATCGGGACAGGGTCTCACTGAAGCTTTCTTT. This encodes CASSLSGQGLTEAFF.

V and J are TRBV28 and TRBJ2-1; 11 bases line up with TRBD2. The CDR3 runs to 15 residues. The V gene's germline CDR1 is MDHEN and CDR2 SYDVKM. Losses at the gene ends were 4 bases for V and 4 bases for J; bases not matched to a gene: 3. CDR3 sequence reads: CASSSLAGVYNEQFF. The DNA of the CDR3 is TGTGCCAGCAGTTCACTAGCGGGAGTGTACAATGAGCAGTTCTTC.

The chain uses TRBV11-2 and TRBJ1-3, with D tentatively TRBD1 (5 bases). Trimming took off 6 bases at V and 0 bases at J, with 12 bases between the two ends. The CDR3 sequence is 15 residues long. Germline CDR1 reads SGHAT; CDR2 reads FQNNGV. CDR3 region: CASSPDTSSGNTIYF. In DNA form, the CDR3 reads TGTGCCAGCAGTCCGGACACGAGCTCTGGAAACACCATATATTTT. Drawing the rest from reference TRBV11-2 and TRBJ1-3, the complete variable domain is EAGVAQSPRYKIIEKRQSVAFWCNPISGHATLYWYQQILGQGPKLLIQFQNNGVVDDSQLPKDRFSAERLKGVDSTLKIQPAKLEDSAVYLCASSPDTSSGNTIYFGEGSWLTVV.

This clone appeared a single time. The CDR3 spells CASSFWERDSYNEQFF. The CDR3 nucleotides are TGTGCCAGCAGCTTCTGGGAGCGGGACTCCTACAATGAGCAGTTCTTC. The chain couples TRBV7-2 to TRBJ2-1, with 7 bases that match TRBD2. The germline gives CDR1 SGHTA, CDR2 FQGNSA. The CDR3 runs to 16 residues. J was trimmed by 0 bases and V by 3 bases; bases with no gene match: 5.

Turning to this clone: Different DNA sequences within this sample yield the same CDR3. The V call is TRBV5-1, the J call TRBJ1-2; no clear D. Trimming removed 2 bases from V and 2 bases from J, with 7 bases in between. Germline loops: CDR1 SGHRS, CDR2 YFSETQ. CDR3 length: 13 residues. In DNA form, the CDR3 reads TGCGCCAGCAGCTTAACGGAGAACTATGGCTACACCTTC. Amino acid sequence: CASSLTENYGYTF.

As to this clone: Other DNA sequences in this specimen translate into the identical CDR3. This chain joins TRBV9 and TRBJ2-7; perhaps TRBD1 as D (6 bases). There are 13 residues in the CDR3. Germline V gives CDR1 SGDLS, CDR2 YYNGEE. V gave up 4 bases and J gave up 1 base, with 9 bases separating them. Written as DNA, the CDR3 is TGTGCCAGCAGCCGGGACAATTCCTACGAGCAGTACTTC. Translating it yields CASSRDNSYEQYF.

The CDR3: CASSIFPDITDTQYF. The CDR3 region has the DNA TGTGCCAGCAGCATTTTCCCGGATATCACAGATACGCAGTATTTT. The V and J genes are TRBV11-2 and TRBJ2-3; D is undetermined. Trimming took 5 bases from V and 2 from J, leaving 14 bases between them. Germline loops: CDR1 SGHAT, CDR2 FQNNGV. The CDR3 has 15 residues.

The gene calls are TRBV6-1 and TRBJ1-1; D remains ambiguous. Germline V CDR1 and CDR2: MNHNS, SASEGT. CDR3 size: 15 residues. V gave up 4 bases and J gave up 1 base, with 13 bases separating them. The chain's CDR3 is CASSGGRLTNTEAFF. In DNA form, the CDR3 reads TGTGCCAGCAGTGGCGGACGCCTCACGAACACTGAAGCTTTCTTT.